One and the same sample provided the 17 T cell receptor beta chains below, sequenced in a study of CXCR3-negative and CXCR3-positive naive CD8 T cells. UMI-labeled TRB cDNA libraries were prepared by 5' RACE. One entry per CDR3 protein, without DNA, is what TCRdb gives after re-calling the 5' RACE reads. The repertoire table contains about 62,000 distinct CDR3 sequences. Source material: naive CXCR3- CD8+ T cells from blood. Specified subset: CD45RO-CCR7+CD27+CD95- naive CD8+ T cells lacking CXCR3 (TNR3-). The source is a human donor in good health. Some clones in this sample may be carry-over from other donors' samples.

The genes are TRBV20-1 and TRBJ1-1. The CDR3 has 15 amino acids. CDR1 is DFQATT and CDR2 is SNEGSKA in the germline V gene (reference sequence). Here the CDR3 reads CSAPRDKGMNTEAFF.

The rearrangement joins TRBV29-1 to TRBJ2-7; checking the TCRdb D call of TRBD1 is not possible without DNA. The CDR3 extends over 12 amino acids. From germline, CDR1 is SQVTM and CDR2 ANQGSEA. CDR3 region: CSVVRRGAEQYF.

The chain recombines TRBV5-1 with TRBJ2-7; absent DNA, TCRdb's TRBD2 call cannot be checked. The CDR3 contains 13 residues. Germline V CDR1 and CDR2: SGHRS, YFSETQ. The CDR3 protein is CASSAGAPYEQYF.

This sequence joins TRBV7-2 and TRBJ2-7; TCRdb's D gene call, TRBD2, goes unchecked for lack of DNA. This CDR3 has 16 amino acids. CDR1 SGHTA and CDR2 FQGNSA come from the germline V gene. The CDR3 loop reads CASSLPGGALSYEQYF. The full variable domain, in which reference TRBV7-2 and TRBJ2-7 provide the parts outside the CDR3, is GAGVSQSPSNKVTEKGKDVELRCDPISGHTALYWYRQSLGQGLEFLIYFQGNSAPDKSGLPSDRFSAERTGGSVSTLTIQRTQQEDSAVYLCASSLPGGALSYEQYFGPGTRLTVT.

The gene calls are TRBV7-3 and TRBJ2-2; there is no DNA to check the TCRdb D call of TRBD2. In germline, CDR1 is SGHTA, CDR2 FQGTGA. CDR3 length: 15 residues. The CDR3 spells CASSLNLDYPGELFF. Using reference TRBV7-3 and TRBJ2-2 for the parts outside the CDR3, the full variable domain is GAGVSQTPSNKVTEKGKYVELRCDPISGHTALYWYRQSLGQGPEFLIYFQGTGAADDSGLPNDRFFAVRPEGSVSTLKIQRTERGDSAVYLCASSLNLDYPGELFFGEGSRLTVL.

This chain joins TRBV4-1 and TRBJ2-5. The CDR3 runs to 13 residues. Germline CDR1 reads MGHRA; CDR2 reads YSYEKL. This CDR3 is CASSQGVWETQYF.

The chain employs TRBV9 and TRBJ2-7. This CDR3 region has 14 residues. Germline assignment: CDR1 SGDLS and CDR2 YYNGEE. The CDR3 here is CASSVGWELYEQYF.

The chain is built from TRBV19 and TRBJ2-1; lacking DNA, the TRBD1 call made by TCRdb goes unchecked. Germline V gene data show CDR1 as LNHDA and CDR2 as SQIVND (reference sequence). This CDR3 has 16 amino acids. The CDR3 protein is CASTPGGVPSYNEQFF.

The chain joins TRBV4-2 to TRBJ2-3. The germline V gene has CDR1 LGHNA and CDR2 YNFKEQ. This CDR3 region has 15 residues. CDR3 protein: CASTYSTTSTDTQYF.

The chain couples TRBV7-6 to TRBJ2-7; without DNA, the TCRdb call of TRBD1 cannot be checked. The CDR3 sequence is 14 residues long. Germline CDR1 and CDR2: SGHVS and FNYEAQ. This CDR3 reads CASSFSGILYEQYF.

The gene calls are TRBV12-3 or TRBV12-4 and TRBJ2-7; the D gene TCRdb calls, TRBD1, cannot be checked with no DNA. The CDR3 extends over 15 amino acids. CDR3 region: CASSFWGVPAYEQYF.

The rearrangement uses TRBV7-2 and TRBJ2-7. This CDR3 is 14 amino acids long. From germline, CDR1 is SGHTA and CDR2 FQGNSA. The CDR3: CASSLPGRAYEQYF.

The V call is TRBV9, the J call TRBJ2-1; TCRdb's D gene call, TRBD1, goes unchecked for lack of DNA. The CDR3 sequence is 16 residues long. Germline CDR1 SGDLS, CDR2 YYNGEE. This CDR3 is CASRAEPGGAYNEQFF.

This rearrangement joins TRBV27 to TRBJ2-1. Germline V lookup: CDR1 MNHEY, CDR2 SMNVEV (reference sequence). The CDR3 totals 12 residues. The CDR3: CASSPINNEQFF.

CDR3 amino acids: CASSQAGFWGYTF. The rearrangement uses TRBV4-3 and TRBJ1-2; the TCRdb call, TRBD1, lacks DNA for checking. Germline CDR1 LGHNA, CDR2 YSLEER. This CDR3 contains 13 residues.

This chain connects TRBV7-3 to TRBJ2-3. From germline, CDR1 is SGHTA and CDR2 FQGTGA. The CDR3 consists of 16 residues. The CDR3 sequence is CASSLSLGMSTDTQYF.

CDR3 sequence reads: CASSLIGSDYEQYF. The V gene is TRBV28, the J gene TRBJ2-7. Germline CDR1 and CDR2: MDHEN and SYDVKM. There are 14 residues in the CDR3.